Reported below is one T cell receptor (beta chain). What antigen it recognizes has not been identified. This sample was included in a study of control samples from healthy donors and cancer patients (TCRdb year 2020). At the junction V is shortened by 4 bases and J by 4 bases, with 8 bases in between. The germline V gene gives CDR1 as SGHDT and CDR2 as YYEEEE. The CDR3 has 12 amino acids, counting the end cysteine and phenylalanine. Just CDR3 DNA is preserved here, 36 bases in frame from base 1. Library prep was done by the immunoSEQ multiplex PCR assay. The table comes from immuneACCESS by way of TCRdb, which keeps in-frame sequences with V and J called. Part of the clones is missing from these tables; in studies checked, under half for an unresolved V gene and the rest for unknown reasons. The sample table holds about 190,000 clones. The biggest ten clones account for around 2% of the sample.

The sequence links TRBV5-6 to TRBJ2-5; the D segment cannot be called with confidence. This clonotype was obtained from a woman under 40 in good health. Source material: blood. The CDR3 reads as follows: CASSPGRETQYF. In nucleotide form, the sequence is TGTGCCAGCAGCCCCGGTCGAGAGACCCAGTACTTC.